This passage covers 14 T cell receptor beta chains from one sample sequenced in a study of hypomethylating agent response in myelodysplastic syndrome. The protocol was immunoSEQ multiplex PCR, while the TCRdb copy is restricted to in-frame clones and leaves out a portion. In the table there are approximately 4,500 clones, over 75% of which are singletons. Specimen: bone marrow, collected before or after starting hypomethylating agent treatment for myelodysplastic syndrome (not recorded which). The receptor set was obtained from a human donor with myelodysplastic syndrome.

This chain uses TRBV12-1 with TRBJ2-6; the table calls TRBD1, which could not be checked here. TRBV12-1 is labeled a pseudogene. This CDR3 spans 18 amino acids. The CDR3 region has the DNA TGTGCCAGCAGCGCTCAAGGTTATAGGACAAGTCGGGCCAACGTCCTGACTTTC. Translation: CASSAQGYRTSRANVLTF.

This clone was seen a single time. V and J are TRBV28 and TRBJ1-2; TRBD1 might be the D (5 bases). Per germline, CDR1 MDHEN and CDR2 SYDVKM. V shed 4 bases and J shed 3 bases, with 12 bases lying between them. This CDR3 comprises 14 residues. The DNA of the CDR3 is TGTGCCAGCAGTTCCCCCAGGGAGTACTATGGCTACACCTTC. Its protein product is CASSSPREYYGYTF.

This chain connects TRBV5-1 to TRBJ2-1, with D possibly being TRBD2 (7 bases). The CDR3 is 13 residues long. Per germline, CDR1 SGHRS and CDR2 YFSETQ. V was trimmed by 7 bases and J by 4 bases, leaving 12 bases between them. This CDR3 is CASGGGGYNEQFF. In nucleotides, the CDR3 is TGCGCCAGCGGAGGGGGGGGATACAATGAGCAGTTCTTC.

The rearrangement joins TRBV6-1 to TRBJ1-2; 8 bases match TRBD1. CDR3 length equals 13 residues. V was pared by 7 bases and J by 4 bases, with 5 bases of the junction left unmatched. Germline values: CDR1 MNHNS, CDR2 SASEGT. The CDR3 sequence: CASTLTGGYGYTF. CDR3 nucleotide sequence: TGTGCCAGCACTCTTACAGGGGGCTATGGCTACACCTTC.

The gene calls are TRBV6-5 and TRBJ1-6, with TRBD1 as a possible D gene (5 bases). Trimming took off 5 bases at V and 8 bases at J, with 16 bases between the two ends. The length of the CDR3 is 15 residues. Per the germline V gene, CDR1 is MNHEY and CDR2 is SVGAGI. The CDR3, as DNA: TGTGCCAGCAGTCAGGACAATCCTACATATTCACCCCTCCACTTT. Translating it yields CASSQDNPTYSPLHF.

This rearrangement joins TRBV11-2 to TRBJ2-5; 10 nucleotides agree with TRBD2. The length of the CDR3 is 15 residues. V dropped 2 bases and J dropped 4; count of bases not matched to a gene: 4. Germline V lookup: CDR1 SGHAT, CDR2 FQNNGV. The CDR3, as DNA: TGTGCCAGCAGCTTAAGCGGGGGGGCGGGAGAGACCCAGTACTTC. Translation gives CASSLSGGAGETQYF.

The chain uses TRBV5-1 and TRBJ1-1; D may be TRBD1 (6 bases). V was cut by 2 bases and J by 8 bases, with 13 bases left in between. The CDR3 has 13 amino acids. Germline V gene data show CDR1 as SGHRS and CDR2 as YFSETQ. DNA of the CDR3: TGCGCCAGCAGCTTCGTAGAGGGGGAGGAAGCTTTCTTT. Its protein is CASSFVEGEEAFF.

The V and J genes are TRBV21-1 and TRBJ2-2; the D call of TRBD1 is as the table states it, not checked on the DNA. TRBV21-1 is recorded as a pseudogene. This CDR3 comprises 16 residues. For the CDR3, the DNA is TGTGCCAGCAGCAAAAGAGTCAGGGGGAGCACCGGGGAGCTGTTTTTT. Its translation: CASSKRVRGSTGELFF.

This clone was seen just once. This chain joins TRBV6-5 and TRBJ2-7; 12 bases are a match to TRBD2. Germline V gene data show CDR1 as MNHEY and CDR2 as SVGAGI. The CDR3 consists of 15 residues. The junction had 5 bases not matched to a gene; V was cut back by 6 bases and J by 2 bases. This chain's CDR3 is CASSKTSGGPYEQYF. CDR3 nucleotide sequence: TGTGCCAGCAGCAAGACTAGCGGGGGACCCTACGAGCAGTACTTC.

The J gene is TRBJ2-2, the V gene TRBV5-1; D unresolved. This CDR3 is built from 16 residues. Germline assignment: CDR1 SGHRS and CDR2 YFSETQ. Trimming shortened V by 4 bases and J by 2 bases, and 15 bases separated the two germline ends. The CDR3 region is CASSRLQNTNTGELFF. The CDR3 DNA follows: TGCGCCAGCAGCCGCCTACAGAACACTAACACCGGGGAGCTGTTTTTT.

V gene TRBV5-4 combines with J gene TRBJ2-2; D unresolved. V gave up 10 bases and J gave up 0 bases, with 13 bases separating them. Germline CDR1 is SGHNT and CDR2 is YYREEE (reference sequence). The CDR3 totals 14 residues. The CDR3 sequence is CAEPHPTNTGELFF. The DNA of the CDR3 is TGTGCCGAACCCCACCCGACGAACACCGGGGAGCTGTTTTTT.

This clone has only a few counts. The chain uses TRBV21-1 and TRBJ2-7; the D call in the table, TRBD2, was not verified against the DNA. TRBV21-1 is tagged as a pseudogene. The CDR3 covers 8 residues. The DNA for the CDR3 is TGTGCCCAGAGCGAGCAGTACGTC. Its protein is CAQSEQYV.

Here the CDR3 DNA reads TGTGCCAGCCCTCGACAGATGGGGAGCAATCAGCCCCAGCATTTT. This encodes CASPRQMGSNQPQHF. The gene calls are TRBV18 and TRBJ1-5, with TRBD1 as a possible D gene (5 bases). CDR1 and CDR2 (germline): KGHSH, LQKENI. Trimming removed 8 bases from V and 1 base from J, with 15 bases in between. The CDR3 has 15 residues.

The CDR3: CASSVREISEAFF. In nucleotides, the CDR3 is TGCGCCAGCAGTGTGAGGGAGATCTCTGAAGCTTTCTTT. The rearrangement links TRBV10-2 to TRBJ1-1; D is unresolved. Trimming shortened V by 4 bases and J by 6 bases, and 12 bases separated the two germline ends. Germline V gene sequence: CDR1 WSHSY, CDR2 SAAADI. The CDR3 loop spans 13 amino acids.